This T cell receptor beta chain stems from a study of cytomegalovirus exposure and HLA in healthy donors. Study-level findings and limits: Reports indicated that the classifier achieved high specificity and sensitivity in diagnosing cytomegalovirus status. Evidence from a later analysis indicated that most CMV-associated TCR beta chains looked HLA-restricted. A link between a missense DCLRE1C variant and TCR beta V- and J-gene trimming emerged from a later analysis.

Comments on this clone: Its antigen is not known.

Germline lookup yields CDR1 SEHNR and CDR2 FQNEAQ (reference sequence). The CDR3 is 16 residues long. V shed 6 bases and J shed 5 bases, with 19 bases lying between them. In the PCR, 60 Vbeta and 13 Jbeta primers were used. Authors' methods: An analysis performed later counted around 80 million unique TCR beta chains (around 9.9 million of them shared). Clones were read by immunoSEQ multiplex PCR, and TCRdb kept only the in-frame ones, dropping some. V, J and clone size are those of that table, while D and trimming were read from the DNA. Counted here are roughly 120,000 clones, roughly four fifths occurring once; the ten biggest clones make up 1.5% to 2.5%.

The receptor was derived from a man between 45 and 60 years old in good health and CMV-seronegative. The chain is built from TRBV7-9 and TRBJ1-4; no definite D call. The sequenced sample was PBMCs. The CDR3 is CASSSSAGSKNEKLFF. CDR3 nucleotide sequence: TGTGCCAGCAGTTCGTCAGCCGGGAGCAAAAATGAAAAACTGTTTTTT.